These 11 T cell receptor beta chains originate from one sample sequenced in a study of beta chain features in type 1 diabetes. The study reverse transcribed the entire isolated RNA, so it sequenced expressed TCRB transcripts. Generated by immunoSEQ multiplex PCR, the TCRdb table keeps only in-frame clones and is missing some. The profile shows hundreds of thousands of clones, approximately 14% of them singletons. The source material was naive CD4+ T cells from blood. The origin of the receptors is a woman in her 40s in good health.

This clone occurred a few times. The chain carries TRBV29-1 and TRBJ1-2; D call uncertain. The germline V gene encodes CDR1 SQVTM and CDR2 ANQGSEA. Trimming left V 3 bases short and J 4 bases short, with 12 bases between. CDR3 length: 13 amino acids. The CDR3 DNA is TGCAGCGTTGACAGAATTTACACCTATGGCTACACCTTC. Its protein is CSVDRIYTYGYTF.

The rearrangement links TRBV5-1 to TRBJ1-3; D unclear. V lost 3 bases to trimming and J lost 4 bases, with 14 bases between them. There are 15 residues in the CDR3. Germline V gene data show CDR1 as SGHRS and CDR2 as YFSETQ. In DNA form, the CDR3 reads TGCGCCAGCAGCTCAGGACTCGTTGAAGGAAACACCATATATTTT. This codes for CASSSGLVEGNTIYF.

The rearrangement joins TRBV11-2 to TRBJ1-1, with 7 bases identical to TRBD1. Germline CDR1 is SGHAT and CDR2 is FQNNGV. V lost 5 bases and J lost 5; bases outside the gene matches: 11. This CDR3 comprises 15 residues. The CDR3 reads CASSADREKWTEAFF. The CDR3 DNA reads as TGTGCCAGCAGCGCCGACAGGGAGAAGTGGACTGAAGCTTTCTTT.

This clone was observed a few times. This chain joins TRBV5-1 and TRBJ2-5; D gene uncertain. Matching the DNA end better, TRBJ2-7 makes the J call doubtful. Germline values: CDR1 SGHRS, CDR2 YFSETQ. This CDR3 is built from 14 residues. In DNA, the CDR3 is TGCGCCAGCAGCCTGGACCGCCCTACGATCGAGCAGTACTTC. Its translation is CASSLDRPTIEQYF.

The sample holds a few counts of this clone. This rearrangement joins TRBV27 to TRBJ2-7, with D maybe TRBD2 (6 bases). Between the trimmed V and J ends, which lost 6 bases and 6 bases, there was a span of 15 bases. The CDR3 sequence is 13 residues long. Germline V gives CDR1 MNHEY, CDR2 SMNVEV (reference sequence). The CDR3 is CASRRSLAAEQYF. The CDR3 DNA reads TGTGCCAGCAGACGATCACTAGCCGCCGAGCAGTACTTC.

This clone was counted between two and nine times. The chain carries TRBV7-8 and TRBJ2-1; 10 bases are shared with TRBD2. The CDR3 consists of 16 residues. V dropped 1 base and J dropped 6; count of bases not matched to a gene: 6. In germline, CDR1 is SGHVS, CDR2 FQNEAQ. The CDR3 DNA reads TGTGCCAGCAGCTTAGTCGGACTAGCGGAACTCAATGAGCAGTTCTTC. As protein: CASSLVGLAELNEQFF.

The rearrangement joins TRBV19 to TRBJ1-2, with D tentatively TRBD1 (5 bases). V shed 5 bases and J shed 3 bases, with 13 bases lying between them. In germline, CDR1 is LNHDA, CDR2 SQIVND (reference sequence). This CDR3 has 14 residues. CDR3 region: CASSPGPVDYGYTF. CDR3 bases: TGTGCCAGTAGTCCAGGGCCCGTAGACTATGGCTACACCTTC.

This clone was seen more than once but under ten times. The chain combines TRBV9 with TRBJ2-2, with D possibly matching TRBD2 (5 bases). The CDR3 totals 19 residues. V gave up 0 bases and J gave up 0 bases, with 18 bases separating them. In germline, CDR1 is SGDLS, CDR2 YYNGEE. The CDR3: CASSVVGLSPDANTGELFF. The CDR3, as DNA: TGTGCCAGCAGCGTAGTAGGACTTTCACCCGACGCGAACACCGGGGAGCTGTTTTTT.

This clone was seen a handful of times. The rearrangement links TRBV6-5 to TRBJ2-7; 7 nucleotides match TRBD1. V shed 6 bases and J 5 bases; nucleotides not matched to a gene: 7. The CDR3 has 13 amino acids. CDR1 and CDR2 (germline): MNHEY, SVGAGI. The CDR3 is CASRRQGPHEQYF. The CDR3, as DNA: TGTGCCAGCAGAAGACAGGGTCCCCACGAGCAGTACTTC.

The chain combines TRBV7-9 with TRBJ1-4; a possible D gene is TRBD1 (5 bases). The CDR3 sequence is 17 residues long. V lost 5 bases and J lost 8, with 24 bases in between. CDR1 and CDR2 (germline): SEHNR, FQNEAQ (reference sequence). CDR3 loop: CASSQDLPGGIGEKLFF. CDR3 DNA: TGTGCCAGCAGCCAGGACCTCCCCGGGGGAATAGGGGAAAAACTGTTTTTT.

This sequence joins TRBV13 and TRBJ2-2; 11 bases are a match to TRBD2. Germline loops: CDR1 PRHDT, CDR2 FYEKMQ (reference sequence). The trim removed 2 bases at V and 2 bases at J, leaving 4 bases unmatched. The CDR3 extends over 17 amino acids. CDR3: CASSLPRLAGNTGELFF. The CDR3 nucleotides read TGTGCCAGCAGCTTACCTAGACTAGCGGGAAACACCGGGGAGCTGTTTTTT.